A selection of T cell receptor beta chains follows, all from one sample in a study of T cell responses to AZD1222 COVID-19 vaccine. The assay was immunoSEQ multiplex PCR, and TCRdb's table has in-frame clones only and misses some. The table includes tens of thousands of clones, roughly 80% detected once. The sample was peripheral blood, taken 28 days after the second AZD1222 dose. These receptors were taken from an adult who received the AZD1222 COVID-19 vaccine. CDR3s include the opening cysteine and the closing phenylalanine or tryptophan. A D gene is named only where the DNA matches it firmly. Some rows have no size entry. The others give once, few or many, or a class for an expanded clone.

CSVKGAGGGTDTQYF	TGCAGCGTCAAGGGGGCGGGGGGAGGTACAGATACGCAGTATTTT	once	TRBJ2-3	TRBV29-1	.
CASSSLDTSAGELFF	TGTGCCAGCAGTTCCCTTGACACAAGCGCCGGGGAGCTGTTTTTT	.	TRBJ2-2	TRBV28	.
CASSRRNTGELFF	TGTGCCAGCAGTAGGAGGAACACCGGGGAGCTGTTTTTT	once	TRBJ2-2	TRBV28	.
CASSSHSSGANVLTF	TGTGCCAGCAGTAGTCACTCCTCTGGGGCCAACGTCCTGACTTTC	.	TRBJ2-6	TRBV6-5	.
CAISDQGALNTEAFF	TGTGCCATCAGTGACCAGGGCGCTCTGAACACTGAAGCTTTCTTT	once	TRBJ1-1	TRBV10-3	.
CASSPTGGAYEQYF	TGTGCCAGCAGTCCGACAGGGGGCGCTTACGAGCAGTACTTC	once	TRBJ2-7	TRBV28	TRBD1
CASTSTRRARWNSPLHF	TGTGCCAGCACTTCAACGCGGAGGGCGCGTTGGAATTCACCCCTCCACTTT	.	TRBJ1-6	TRBV21-1	.
CASSQVTQGEQFF	TGTGCCAGCAGCCAAGTTACCCAGGGTGAGCAGTTCTTC	.	TRBJ2-1	TRBV3-1/TRBV3-2	.
CASSEGSYGYTF	TGTGCCAGCAGTGAGGGGAGCTATGGCTACACCTTC	.	TRBJ1-2	TRBV6-1	.
CASSLYNEQFF	TGTGCCAGTAGTCTATACAATGAGCAGTTCTTC	once	TRBJ2-1	TRBV19	.
CASSRQGNGYTF	TGTGCCAGCAGTCGCCAGGGAAATGGCTACACCTTC	.	TRBJ1-2	TRBV28	.
CASSVGTGAQAVFLEKLFF	TGTGCCAGCAGCGTAGGGACAGGGGCCCAGGCGGTGTTTCTGGAAAAACTGTTTTTT	.	TRBJ1-4	TRBV11-2	TRBD1
CASSQDRTNSGNTIYF	TGTGCCAGCAGCCAGGACAGGACGAACTCTGGAAACACCATATATTTT	.	TRBJ1-3	TRBV4-2	TRBD1
CASSLGGNYGYTF	TGTGCCAGCAGCTTGGGGGGGAACTATGGCTACACCTTC	.	TRBJ1-2	TRBV7-6	.
CASSLSLGTYEQYF	TGTGCCAGCAGTTTGTCGCTAGGGACCTACGAGCAGTACTTC	.	TRBJ2-7	TRBV28	.
CASSLGSSGNTIYF	TGTGCCAGCAGCTTAGGGTCCTCTGGAAACACCATATATTTT	few	TRBJ1-3	TRBV11-2	.
CASSIERNEQFF	TGTGCCAGTAGTATTGAACGAAATGAGCAGTTCTTC	.	TRBJ2-1	TRBV19	.
CASSYNRVDEQFF	TGTGCCAGCAGTTACAACAGGGTGGATGAGCAGTTCTTC	.	TRBJ2-1	TRBV6-5	.
CASSPEGGGRNSPLHF	TGTGCCAGCAGTCCGGAAGGTGGGGGTAGGAATTCACCCCTCCACTTT	.	TRBJ1-6	TRBV28	.
CASSLRGLEVDTQYF	TGTGCCAGCAGTTTAAGGGGGCTTGAGGTAGATACGCAGTATTTT	.	TRBJ2-3	TRBV27	TRBD1
CATSRDHREQYF	TGTGCCACCAGCAGAGATCACCGCGAGCAGTACTTC	once	TRBJ2-7	TRBV15	.
CASSSGNTIYF	TGTGCCAGCAGCTCAGGAAACACCATATATTTT	once	TRBJ1-3	TRBV12-3/TRBV12-4	.
CAIRSSGAGYTQYF	TGTGCCATCAGGTCTAGCGGGGCCGGTTATACGCAGTATTTT	.	TRBJ2-3	TRBV10-3	TRBD2
CASSGGGASNQPQHF	TGTGCCAGCAGCGGGGGAGGGGCTAGCAATCAGCCCCAGCATTTT	.	TRBJ1-5	TRBV27	.
CASSQGSGKEIGAQYF	TGCGCCAGCAGCCAAGGTTCTGGTAAGGAGATCGGTGCCCAGTACTTC	.	TRBJ2-5	TRBV4-1	.
CAIRGESQNTEAFF	TGTGCCATCAGGGGGGAGTCGCAGAACACTGAAGCTTTCTTT	.	TRBJ1-1	TRBV10-3	.
CASSGGESEGYTF	TGTGCCAGCAGTGGGGGTGAGTCGGAGGGCTACACCTTC	.	TRBJ1-2	TRBV12-3/TRBV12-4	.
CASSLGPLYGYTF	TGTGCCAGTAGTTTGGGACCCTTATATGGCTACACCTTC	.	TRBJ1-2	TRBV19	.
CASSSPHQNTDTQYF	TGTGCCAGCAGTTCTCCACATCAGAACACAGATACGCAGTATTTT	.	TRBJ2-3	TRBV7-6	.
CASSVVRESNQPQHF	TGTGCCAGCAGCGTAGTAAGGGAAAGCAATCAGCCCCAGCATTTT	.	TRBJ1-5	TRBV9	.
CASSQWLSGQGGGYTF	TGCGCCAGCAGCCAATGGTTATCGGGACAGGGGGGAGGCTACACCTTC	.	TRBJ1-2	TRBV4-3	TRBD1
CASSQEQAARNEKLFF	TGTGCCAGCAGCCAAGAACAGGCCGCCCGGAATGAAAAACTGTTTTTT	medium-sized	TRBJ1-4	TRBV4-2	.